Listed here are 7 T cell receptor beta chains from one sample, sequenced in a study of Ad26.COV2.S vaccination and SARS-CoV-2 variants. Described treatment: around 19 received Ad26.COV2.S at low or high dose, single or two shots; several received placebo; per-sample allocation not given. Sampling took place 63 days after the first vaccine or placebo injection. The data were produced by immunoSEQ multiplex PCR, yet TCRdb's version contains in-frame clones alone and is incomplete. The repertoire holds about half a million clones, about nine tenths seen once, with around 1.8% in the top ten. Sequences were derived from peripheral blood, sampled in a trial of Ad26.COV2.S vaccine versus placebo. The source of these receptors is a person aged 18 to 65 who received the Ad26.COV2.S COVID-19 vaccine or a placebo.

This clone was counted once. The chain has TRBV7-2 and TRBJ2-7, with 8 bases lining up with TRBD1. The CDR3 loop spans 16 amino acids. J was trimmed by 5 bases and V by 4 bases; bases with no gene match: 13. Germline V CDR1 and CDR2: SGHTA, FQGNSA. CDR3 residues: CASSWRTGTGRHEQYF. CDR3 coding DNA: TGTGCCAGCAGCTGGCGCACAGGGACAGGCCGGCACGAGCAGTACTTC.

This rearrangement joins TRBV18 to TRBJ1-2, with a tentative D call TRBD1 (5 bases). This CDR3 region has 15 residues. Trimming removed 0 bases at V and 3 bases at J, with 11 bases between. CDR1 is KGHSH and CDR2 is LQKENI in the germline V gene. The CDR3: CASSPPAGRDYGYTF. CDR3 sequence (DNA): TGTGCCAGCTCACCACCCGCGGGCAGGGACTATGGCTACACCTTC.

This chain joins TRBV29-1 and TRBJ2-7; 7 bases map to TRBD1. The CDR3 is made up of 12 amino acids. Per germline, CDR1 SQVTM and CDR2 ANQGSEA. The junction had 3 bases not matched to a gene; V was cut back by 7 bases and J by 0 bases. Here the CDR3 reads CSATGNSYEQYF. CDR3 in DNA: TGCAGCGCGACAGGGAACTCCTACGAGCAGTACTTC.

V usage is TRBV3-1 (or the pseudogene TRBV3-2) and J usage is TRBJ1-5, with D tentatively TRBD1 (5 bases). The V gene lost 3 bases and the J gene lost 3 bases, with 12 bases spanning the gap. The V gene's germline CDR1 is LGHDT and CDR2 YNNKEL (reference sequence). The CDR3 length is 15 residues. The CDR3 sequence: CASSHSGKNNQPQHF. The DNA of the CDR3 is TGTGCCAGCAGCCACTCAGGGAAAAACAATCAGCCCCAGCATTTT.

The V gene is TRBV5-6, the J gene TRBJ1-1; TRBD1 aligns across 8 bases. The ends lost 4 bases at V and 8 bases at J; junction bases unmatched: 13. CDR3 size: 15 residues. Germline V gene sequence: CDR1 SGHDT, CDR2 YYEEEE. CDR3: CASSEQGGHSLEAFF. The CDR3 DNA sequence: TGTGCCAGCAGCGAACAGGGGGGGCATAGTCTGGAAGCTTTCTTT.

This chain joins TRBV9 and TRBJ1-2; 8 nucleotides agree with TRBD1. CDR1 SGDLS and CDR2 YYNGEE come from the germline V gene. Unmatched junction bases numbered 9, after V lost 0 bases and J lost 5 bases. This CDR3 is 16 amino acids long. The CDR3 is CASSVDFGQGGYGYTF. Written as DNA, the CDR3 is TGTGCCAGCAGCGTAGACTTTGGACAGGGAGGGTATGGCTACACCTTC.

By proportion, this clone is medium-sized (0.01 to 0.1%). The chain is built from TRBV6-1 and TRBJ2-7, with 11 positions matching TRBD1. Germline lookup yields CDR1 MNHNS and CDR2 SASEGT. This CDR3 is 16 amino acids long. After removal of 1 base from V and 3 bases from J, the junction contained 5 bases not matched to a gene. CDR3 in DNA: TGTGCCAGCAGTGAAGGAGTCGGGACAGGGGGCTACGAGCAGTACTTC. Its translation: CASSEGVGTGGYEQYF.